The 13 T cell receptor beta chains reported below all come from one sample, sequenced in a study of T cells in Graves' hyperthyroidism and ophthalmopathy. From RNA transcripts, TCR beta CDR3 regions were amplified. Initially, a first-round RT-PCR of the TCR CDR3 employed the HTBI primer set. In TCRdb, the multiplex PCR reads were re-called with MiXCR into one record per CDR3 protein. The profile covers roughly 170,000 distinct CDR3 sequences, with 17% appearing a single time and approximately 28% taken by the ten largest. Sequencing was carried out using blood. Source of these receptors: a woman in her forties or fifties with Graves' hyperthyroidism.

The chain is built from TRBV7-2 and TRBJ2-7, with 9 bases matching TRBD2. In germline, CDR1 is SGHTA, CDR2 FQGNSA. The CDR3 sequence is 15 residues long. J gave up 6 bases and V 4 bases, and 10 bases lay outside the gene matches. The CDR3 DNA sequence: TGTGCCAGCAGCTATCGGACTAGCGTGTCCCGCGAGCAGTACTTC. Its translation is CASSYRTSVSREQYF.

This clonotype has more than one count but fewer than ten. The CDR3 is CASSDGDREGKLFF. CDR3 sequence (DNA): TGTGCCAGCAGCGACGGGGACAGGGAAGGAAAACTGTTTTTT. This chain joins TRBV7-9 and TRBJ1-4; 9 nucleotides line up with TRBD1. CDR1 is SEHNR and CDR2 is FQNEAQ in the germline V gene (reference sequence). The CDR3 has 14 residues. The J segment lost 10 bases and the V segment lost 5 bases, leaving 8 bases of the junction unmatched.

This chain connects TRBV6-1 to TRBJ1-1; D is ambiguous. Germline V gene sequence: CDR1 MNHNS, CDR2 SASEGT. The V end was cut by 8 bases, the J end by 1 base, with 11 bases between. This CDR3 region has 13 residues. The chain's CDR3 is CASAATENTEAFF. CDR3 DNA: TGTGCCAGCGCCGCAACTGAGAACACTGAAGCTTTCTTT.

V is TRBV5-1 and J is TRBJ2-1; a weak D match, TRBD2 (6 bases). Trimming took 4 bases from V and 9 from J, leaving 14 bases between them. Germline lookup yields CDR1 SGHRS and CDR2 YFSETQ. This CDR3 contains 13 residues. CDR3 coding DNA: TGCGCCAGCAGCCGAAGGGAGGAAGGTGAGCAGTTCTTC. Translating it yields CASSRREEGEQFF.

This clonotype has more than one count but fewer than ten. The chain carries TRBV18 and TRBJ1-1; the match to TRBD1 covers 8 bases. This CDR3 spans 13 amino acids. The germline V gene has CDR1 KGHSH and CDR2 LQKENI. With 5 bases clipped from V and 5 bases from J, the junction kept 4 bases outside the gene matches. In DNA, the CDR3 is TGTGCCAGCTCAACGACAGGGGAAACTGAAGCTTTCTTT. It codes for CASSTTGETEAFF.

This clonotype has a count of ten or more. V gene TRBV27 combines with J gene TRBJ1-3, with D perhaps TRBD1 (5 bases). Per the germline V gene, CDR1 is MNHEY and CDR2 is SMNVEV (reference sequence). V lost 2 bases and J 0 bases, leaving 8 bases between the germline ends. This CDR3 has 15 residues. The CDR3 DNA sequence: TGTGCCAGCAGTTTACAGGGCCACTCTGGAAACACCATATATTTT. It codes for CASSLQGHSGNTIYF.

This clonotype was found many times. The genes are TRBV28 and TRBJ2-7, with D perhaps matching TRBD1 (6 bases). Trimming left V 5 bases short and J 5 bases short, with 13 bases between. The CDR3 sequence is 13 residues long. Germline V gives CDR1 MDHEN, CDR2 SYDVKM. CDR3 residues: CASSTQGVHEQYF. The CDR3 bases are TGTGCCAGCAGTACACAGGGAGTCCACGAGCAGTACTTC.

There are many counts of this clonotype. As DNA, the CDR3 is TGTGCCACCAAGTGGATTACAGGCAGCAATCAGCCCCAGCATTTT. It translates to CATKWITGSNQPQHF. This sequence joins TRBV6-1 and TRBJ1-5; TRBD1 might be the D (5 bases). V was shortened by 10 bases and J by 1 base, with 17 bases between the two germline ends. The CDR3 spans 15 residues. Germline V lookup: CDR1 MNHNS, CDR2 SASEGT.

This clonotype was counted many times. This chain uses TRBV11-2 with TRBJ1-1, with 8 bases that match TRBD1. The V and J ends lost 5 bases and 5 bases, in that order; junction bases with no gene match: 4. Germline CDR1 is SGHAT and CDR2 is FQNNGV. The CDR3 runs 13 residues. The CDR3 loop is CASSRDRPTEAFF. Written as DNA, the CDR3 is TGTGCCAGCAGCAGGGACAGGCCTACTGAAGCTTTCTTT. Full variable domain (remainder filled in from reference TRBV11-2 and TRBJ1-1): EAGVAQSPRYKIIEKRQSVAFWCNPISGHATLYWYQQILGQGPKLLIQFQNNGVVDDSQLPKDRFSAERLKGVDSTLKIQPAKLEDSAVYLCASSRDRPTEAFFGQGTRLTVV.

In its sample, this clonotype was seen many times. The rearrangement links TRBV20-1 to TRBJ2-7; 7 positions agree with TRBD2. The CDR3 is 11 residues long. Germline-derived CDR1 and CDR2 are DFQATT and SNEGSKA (reference sequence). V trimming: 4 bases; J trimming: 4 bases; junction bases outside the gene matches: 1. The CDR3 loop reads CSATSGYEQYF. The CDR3 DNA reads TGCAGTGCTACTAGCGGTTACGAGCAGTACTTC.

This clonotype has ten or more counts. The chain uses TRBV10-3 and TRBJ1-5; D not resolved. Germline CDR1 ENHRY, CDR2 SYGVKD. V lost 0 bases and J lost 0, with 18 bases in between. The CDR3 is made up of 19 amino acids. This CDR3 reads CAISESDFLGRNSNQPQHF. DNA for the CDR3: TGTGCCATCAGTGAGTCGGACTTTCTGGGCAGGAATAGCAATCAGCCCCAGCATTTT.

The chain uses TRBV20-1 and TRBJ2-1, with D maybe TRBD2 (6 bases). Germline V gene data show CDR1 as DFQATT and CDR2 as SNEGSKA (reference sequence). This CDR3 comprises 13 residues. Trimming took off 1 base at V and 4 bases at J, with 8 bases between the two ends. The CDR3 nucleotides read TGCAGTGCTAGAGGCGGGGCATACAATGAGCAGTTCTTC. Its protein product is CSARGGAYNEQFF.

The chain uses TRBV28 and TRBJ1-2; TRBD1 might be the D (5 bases). Germline loops: CDR1 MDHEN, CDR2 SYDVKM. With 6 bases removed from V and 8 bases from J, the gap between germline ends came to 19 bases. This CDR3 is 14 amino acids long. As DNA, the CDR3 is TGTGCCAGCAGAACGGTCGGGCCAAGGGACGGCTACACCTTC. Translation: CASRTVGPRDGYTF.